The clone carrying this T cell receptor (beta chain) appeared once. Only in-frame clones appear in the TCRdb table, and some are missing; sequencing was by immunoSEQ multiplex PCR. The sample contains about 33,000 clones, roughly 88% of which appear only once. Germline V gene data show CDR1 as SGHRS and CDR2 as YFSETQ. The V and J ends lost 5 bases and 1 base respectively, with 13 bases between them. The CDR3 is 14 amino acids. This entry belongs to a study of T cells in narcolepsy. At the level of the study: Donors had narcolepsy type 1 or type 2, or were healthy controls.

The chain is built from TRBV5-1 and TRBJ2-7, with D unresolved. The sequenced material came from CD45RA- memory CD4+ T cells from PBMCs. The receptor was isolated from a human donor with narcolepsy. The CDR3 region is CASRVGPGSYEQYF. The DNA of the CDR3 is TGCGCCAGCAGGGTTGGCCCAGGTTCCTACGAGCAGTACTTC.